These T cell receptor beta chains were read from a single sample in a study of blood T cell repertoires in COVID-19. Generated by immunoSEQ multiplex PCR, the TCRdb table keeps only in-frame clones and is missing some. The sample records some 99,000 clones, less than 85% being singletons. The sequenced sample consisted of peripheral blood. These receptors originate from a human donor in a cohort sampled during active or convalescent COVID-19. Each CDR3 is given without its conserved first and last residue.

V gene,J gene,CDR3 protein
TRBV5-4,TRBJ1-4,ASSLGQGASEKLF
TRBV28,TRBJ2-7,ASGQGTHLLIRQY
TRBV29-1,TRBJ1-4,SVFDQRREKLF
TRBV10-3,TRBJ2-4,AISESLPKY
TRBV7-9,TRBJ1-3,ASSLVAVSNTIY
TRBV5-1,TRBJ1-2,ASRNAGYGYT
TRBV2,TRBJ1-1,ASSVITGGNEAF
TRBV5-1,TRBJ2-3,ASSIGTSHKMAQY
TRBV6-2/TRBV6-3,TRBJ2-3,ASSYAGGADTQY
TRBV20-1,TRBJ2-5,SASERRDIVLETQY
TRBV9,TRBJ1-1,ASSVQDTYTEAF
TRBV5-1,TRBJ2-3,ASSLGLAGDSTDTQY
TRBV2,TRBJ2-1,ASSEQTGGVRNEQF
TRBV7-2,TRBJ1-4,ASSSGQYTEKLF
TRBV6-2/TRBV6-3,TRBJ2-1,ASSTRSRSYNEQF
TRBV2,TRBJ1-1,ASKFNRVNTEAF
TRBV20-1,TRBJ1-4,SASRGRDEKLF
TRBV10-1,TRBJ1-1,ASSPGQITEAF
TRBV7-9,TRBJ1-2,ASSDTKGGYT
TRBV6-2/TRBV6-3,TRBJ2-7,ASSYQSGTRFEQY
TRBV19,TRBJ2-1,ASSAMGTLEYEQF